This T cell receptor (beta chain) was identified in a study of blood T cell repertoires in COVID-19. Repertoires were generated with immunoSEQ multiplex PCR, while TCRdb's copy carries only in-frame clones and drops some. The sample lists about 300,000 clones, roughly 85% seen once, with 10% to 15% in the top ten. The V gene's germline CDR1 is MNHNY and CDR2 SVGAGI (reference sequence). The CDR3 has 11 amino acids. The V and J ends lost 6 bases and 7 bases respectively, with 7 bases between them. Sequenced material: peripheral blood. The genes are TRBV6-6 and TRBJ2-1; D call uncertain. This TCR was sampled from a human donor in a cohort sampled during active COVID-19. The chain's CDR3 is CASRQWNEQFF. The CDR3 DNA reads TGTGCCAGCAGACAGTGGAATGAGCAGTTCTTC.